This T cell receptor (beta chain) was captured in a study of vaccination effects on CD4 cells after COVID-19. CD4+ T cells specific for antigen were expanded with viral peptide pools by the ViraFEST assay before sequencing. Culture lasted about 10 days before CD4+ T cell isolation. This person caught SARS-CoV-2 sometime from March to December 2020, and PCR testing confirmed the infection. Assay used: immunoSEQ multiplex PCR; TCRdb lists only in-frame clones, some missing. The profile shows more than 20,000 clones, about 77% of them singletons. Note on this clone: Its antigen is still unknown.

Germline V gene lookup returns CDR1 MNHEY and CDR2 SMNVEV (reference sequence). The V end lost 6 bases, the J end lost 1 base, and 9 bases lay between the germline ends. CDR3 length equals 14 residues. J is TRBJ2-2 and V is TRBV27; unclear D gene. This clonotype was obtained from a human donor who had a prior SARS-CoV-2 infection. The sequencing here drew on CD4+ T cells from PBMCs cultured with HCoV-NL63 spike peptides, taken before COVID-19 vaccination. CDR3 loop: CASRVGRNTGELFF. The CDR3 DNA sequence: TGTGCCAGCAGAGTAGGGCGGAACACCGGGGAGCTGTTTTTT.